This entry lists 25 T cell receptor beta chains sequenced from one sample in a study of T cells in Graves' hyperthyroidism and ophthalmopathy. TCR beta CDR3 sequences were amplified from RNA transcripts. A set of HTBI primers served as the primers for a first-round RT-PCR of the TCR CDR3. Via MiXCR, TCRdb re-called the multiplex PCR reads, giving one row per CDR3 protein. The sample lists about 640,000 distinct CDR3 sequences, around 20% occurring once. The sequenced sample consisted of blood. The receptors originated from a young man with Graves' ophthalmopathy.

This clonotype has a handful of counts. This sequence joins TRBV12-3 or TRBV12-4 and TRBJ2-2, with 12 bases identical to TRBD2. The CDR3 has 15 residues. Germline trimming cut 4 bases from V and 6 bases from J; bases unmatched to any gene: 3. The CDR3 sequence is CASSSASGRAGELFF. The CDR3 DNA is TGTGCCAGCAGTTCGGCTAGCGGGAGGGCCGGGGAGCTGTTTTTT.

The chain couples TRBV29-1 to TRBJ2-3; 8 nucleotides align to TRBD2. Germline CDR1 is SQVTM and CDR2 is ANQGSEA. The CDR3 is made up of 18 amino acids. J lost 1 base, V lost 1 base, and 13 bases had no gene match. CDR3 DNA: TGCAGCGTTGAAGGGGGGCGCAACGGGAGGGCGCGCACAGATACGCAGTATTTT. This sequence encodes CSVEGGRNGRARTDTQYF.

This clonotype was recorded a few times. The chain employs TRBV11-2 and TRBJ2-7, with D perhaps TRBD2 (5 bases). The CDR3 runs to 15 residues. Germline lookup yields CDR1 SGHAT and CDR2 FQNNGV. Trimming shortened V by 0 bases and J by 0 bases, and 9 bases separated the two germline ends. The CDR3: CASSLEVASSYEQYF. As DNA, the CDR3 is TGTGCCAGCAGCTTAGAGGTAGCGAGCTCCTACGAGCAGTACTTC.

This clonotype has a count of ten or more. This chain links TRBV5-1 with TRBJ2-5; D uncertain. The CDR3 has 13 amino acids. Trimming pared 0 bases from V and 5 bases from J, leaving 8 bases between. CDR1 is SGHRS, CDR2 YFSETQ, per germline. The CDR3 sequence is CASSLEGSETQYF. The CDR3 DNA sequence: TGCGCCAGCAGCTTGGAGGGATCGGAGACCCAGTACTTC. Filled out from reference TRBV5-1 and TRBJ2-5, the complete variable domain reads KAGVTQTPRYLIKTRGQQVTLSCSPISGHRSVSWYQQTPGQGLQFLFEYFSETQRNKGNFPGRFSGRQFSNSRSEMNVSTLELGDSALYLCASSLEGSETQYFGPGTRLLVL.

This clonotype was counted many times. V is TRBV27 and J is TRBJ1-1; possible D gene TRBD1, 6 bases. The length of the CDR3 is 15 residues. Germline loops: CDR1 MNHEY, CDR2 SMNVEV (reference sequence). V was shortened by 3 bases and J by 3 bases, with 14 bases between the two germline ends. The CDR3 DNA is TGTGCCAGCAGTTTCGGGGGGGCAGGTGACACTGAAGCTTTCTTT. Its protein product is CASSFGGAGDTEAFF.

This clonotype was seen only a few times. V is TRBV4-1 and J is TRBJ2-7; D is uncertain. Trimming pared 1 base from V and 7 bases from J, leaving 11 bases between. Germline CDR1 reads MGHRA; CDR2 reads YSYEKL. The CDR3 length is 13 residues. The CDR3, as DNA: TGCGCCAGCAGCCAAGTGGCCCTGCGGGAGCAGTACTTC. Protein sequence: CASSQVALREQYF.

The chain recombines TRBV19 with TRBJ1-5, with 7 positions matching TRBD1. V dropped 5 bases and J dropped 5; count of bases not matched to a gene: 6. In germline, CDR1 is LNHDA, CDR2 SQIVND (reference sequence). CDR3 size: 14 residues. The CDR3 DNA reads TGTGCCAGTAGTGGAAGGGGGACAGATCAGCCCCAGCATTTT. Protein sequence: CASSGRGTDQPQHF. Supplemented by reference TRBV19 and TRBJ1-5, the full variable domain reads DGGITQSPKYLFRKEGQNVTLSCEQNLNHDAMYWYRQDPGQGLRLIYYSQIVNDFQKGDIAEGYSVSREKKESFPLTVTSAQKNPTAFYLCASSGRGTDQPQHFGDGTRLSIL.

This chain links TRBV6-2 or TRBV6-3 with TRBJ1-2, with TRBD1 matching over 8 bases. The CDR3 loop spans 11 amino acids. Trimming at V came to 10 bases and at J to 3 bases, leaving 1 base not matched to a gene. From germline, CDR1 is MNHEY and CDR2 SVGEGT. CDR3 DNA sequence: TGTGCCATACAGGGGGACTATGGCTACACCTTC. Protein product: CAIQGDYGYTF.

The sample holds a few counts of this clonotype. The chain carries TRBV28 and TRBJ1-6; TRBD1 might be the D (6 bases). With 7 bases removed from V and 4 bases from J, the gap between germline ends came to 20 bases. CDR1 is MDHEN, CDR2 SYDVKM, per germline. The CDR3 loop spans 17 amino acids. CDR3 nucleotide sequence: TGTGCCAGCACCATAGGGGGGTCGGGCGGGTATAATTCACCCCTCCACTTT. Protein: CASTIGGSGGYNSPLHF. Full variable domain (remainder filled in from reference TRBV28 and TRBJ1-6): DVKVTQSSRYLVKRTGEKVFLECVQDMDHENMFWYRQDPGLGLRLIYFSYDVKMKEKGDIPEGYSVSREKKERFSLILESASTNQTSMYLCASTIGGSGGYNSPLHFGNGTRLTVT.

Only a few counts were recorded for this clonotype. V and J are TRBV29-1 and TRBJ2-1; D unclear. Germline V gene lookup returns CDR1 SQVTM and CDR2 ANQGSEA. Trimming took 3 bases from V and 3 from J, leaving 9 bases between them. This CDR3 contains 13 residues. CDR3 nucleotide sequence: TGCAGCGTTGAGAATAGGCACTACAATGAGCAGTTCTTC. Translating it yields CSVENRHYNEQFF.

The chain uses TRBV5-1 and TRBJ1-5; D is ambiguous. In germline, CDR1 is SGHRS, CDR2 YFSETQ. CDR3 length equals 15 residues. Between the trimmed V and J ends, which lost 4 bases and 1 base, there was a span of 12 bases. The CDR3 reads CASSPPRLSNQPQHF. The CDR3 nucleotides are TGCGCCAGCAGCCCCCCTCGACTCAGCAATCAGCCCCAGCATTTT.

This chain links TRBV28 with TRBJ2-3, with D perhaps matching TRBD1 (5 bases). The germline V gene encodes CDR1 MDHEN and CDR2 SYDVKM. V lost 1 base and J 0 bases, leaving 20 bases between the germline ends. This CDR3 region has 19 residues. In nucleotides, the CDR3 is TGTGCCAGCAGTTTATATCCCCAGGGTATTTCGAGTAGCACAGATACGCAGTATTTT. It specifies CASSLYPQGISSSTDTQYF.

The V gene is TRBV5-6, the J gene TRBJ1-5; 7 nucleotides agree with TRBD1. With 0 bases clipped from V and 0 bases from J, the junction kept 6 bases outside the gene matches. The CDR3 has 17 amino acids. Per germline, CDR1 SGHDT and CDR2 YYEEEE. The DNA of the CDR3 is TGTGCCAGCAGCTTGGGGCCCAGGGGGGGTAGCAATCAGCCCCAGCATTTT. Translated: CASSLGPRGGSNQPQHF.

The chain employs TRBV7-9 and TRBJ2-7, with 7 bases identical to TRBD1. The CDR3 runs to 15 residues. From germline, CDR1 is SEHNR and CDR2 FQNEAQ (reference sequence). Trimming took 4 bases from V and 2 from J; bases not matched to a gene: 8. CDR3: CASSYPGQPPYEQYF. The CDR3 DNA follows: TGTGCCAGCAGCTACCCGGGACAGCCCCCCTACGAGCAGTACTTC.

Note on this clonotype: A read error may be the cause here, since a much bigger clone is one base away. This rearrangement joins TRBV28 to TRBJ2-7; 10 bases agree with TRBD1. CDR1 is MDHEN and CDR2 is SYDVKM in the germline V gene. The junction had 11 bases not matched to a gene; V was cut back by 4 bases and J by 5 bases. There are 16 residues in the CDR3. The CDR3 DNA reads TGTGCCAGCAGTTCCTGCCCCGGGACAGGGGTCCACGAGCAGTACTTC. This encodes CASSSCPGTGVHEQYF. The whole variable domain, remainder taken from reference TRBV28 and TRBJ2-7, is DVKVTQSSRYLVKRTGEKVFLECVQDMDHENMFWYRQDPGLGLRLIYFSYDVKMKEKGDIPEGYSVSREKKERFSLILESASTNQTSMYLCASSSCPGTGVHEQYFGPGTRLTVT.

The sample holds a few counts of this clonotype. The chain has TRBV5-1 and TRBJ1-1; D is unclear. The germline V and J ends were trimmed by 0 bases and 3 bases, with 9 bases remaining between them. The CDR3 runs to 14 residues. Per germline, CDR1 SGHRS and CDR2 YFSETQ. CDR3 protein: CASSLEVWDTEAFF. CDR3 nucleotides: TGCGCCAGCAGCTTGGAGGTATGGGACACTGAAGCTTTCTTT.

A few counts support this clonotype. The rearrangement links TRBV7-3 to TRBJ2-1; 11 nucleotides agree with TRBD2. The CDR3 has 15 amino acids. Germline V gene sequence: CDR1 SGHTA, CDR2 FQGTGA. Trimming removed 3 bases from V and 9 bases from J; junction bases left unmatched: 7. Here the CDR3 DNA reads TGTGCCAGCAGCTTGCTAGCGGGAGGATTCGGTGAGCAGTTCTTC. It codes for CASSLLAGGFGEQFF.

This clonotype occurred a few times. This chain joins TRBV18 and TRBJ2-7, with D maybe TRBD2 (6 bases). Germline CDR1 KGHSH, CDR2 LQKENI. V was shortened by 1 base and J by 5 bases, with 15 bases between the two germline ends. CDR3 length: 15 residues. The CDR3 region is CASSPLETSVDEQYF. The CDR3 DNA follows: TGTGCCAGCTCACCACTGGAGACTAGTGTCGACGAGCAGTACTTC.

This clonotype was detected many times. This chain joins TRBV3-1 and TRBJ2-7; D might be TRBD2 (5 bases). Germline V CDR1 and CDR2: LGHDT, YNNKEL (reference sequence). The CDR3 length is 15 residues. Trimming took off 1 base at V and 2 bases at J, with 12 bases between the two ends. The CDR3 nucleotides read TGTGCCAGCAGCCAAGGCAGCGGAAATACCTACGAGCAGTACTTC. It codes for CASSQGSGNTYEQYF.

This clonotype has a count of ten or more. The chain uses TRBV30 and TRBJ1-2, with D possibly TRBD1 on 6 matching bases. Germline CDR1 reads GTSNPN; CDR2 reads SVGIG (reference sequence). Trimming removed 1 base from V and 5 bases from J, with 11 bases in between. The CDR3 runs to 13 residues. CDR3 sequence reads: CAWSGQGWYGYTF. The CDR3 DNA follows: TGTGCCTGGAGTGGGCAGGGGTGGTATGGCTACACCTTC.

There are many counts of this clonotype. CDR3 protein: CASSYGLAGGEQYF. DNA for the CDR3: TGTGCCAGCAGCTACGGACTAGCGGGAGGCGAGCAGTACTTC. The rearrangement joins TRBV6-2 or TRBV6-3 to TRBJ2-7, with 14 bases fitting TRBD2. The germline V gene encodes CDR1 MNHEY and CDR2 SVGEGT. The V gene end was trimmed by 6 bases and the J gene end by 6 bases; junction bases not matched to a gene: 4. CDR3 size: 14 residues.

This clonotype was seen at least ten times. The chain joins TRBV12-3 or TRBV12-4 to TRBJ2-7, with D possibly being TRBD1 (7 bases). V was pared by 5 bases and J by 2 bases, with 13 bases between. This CDR3 contains 14 residues. The CDR3 DNA reads as TGTGCCAGCAGTATCAGGGGGGCGGCCTACGAGCAGTACTTC. It yields the protein CASSIRGAAYEQYF.

In its sample, this clonotype was seen a few times. J is TRBJ1-1 and V is TRBV3-1, with unresolved D. V was trimmed by 6 bases and J by 4 bases, leaving 12 bases between them. Germline CDR1 LGHDT, CDR2 YNNKEL (reference sequence). The length of the CDR3 is 13 residues. CDR3 amino acids: CASSLHNPTEAFF. The CDR3 bases are TGTGCCAGCAGTCTCCACAACCCCACTGAAGCTTTCTTT.

This clonotype showed up just a few times. The rearrangement uses TRBV29-1 and TRBJ2-3; perhaps TRBD2 as D (7 bases). The CDR3 length is 15 residues. Trimming removed 8 bases from V and 0 bases from J, with 18 bases in between. From germline, CDR1 is SQVTM and CDR2 ANQGSEA. CDR3 sequence: CSTSRGGTSTDTQYF. The CDR3 region has the DNA TGCAGCACCTCGAGGGGGGGTACTAGCACAGATACGCAGTATTTT.

This clonotype has a count of ten or more. The V gene is TRBV3-1, the J gene TRBJ2-1; D call uncertain. Trimming pared 7 bases from V and 6 bases from J, leaving 16 bases between. This CDR3 contains 14 residues. CDR1 and CDR2 from the germline V gene are LGHDT and YNNKEL (reference sequence). The CDR3 protein is CASNLGLLSNEQFF. The CDR3 bases are TGTGCCAGCAACCTCGGTTTATTAAGCAATGAGCAGTTCTTC.